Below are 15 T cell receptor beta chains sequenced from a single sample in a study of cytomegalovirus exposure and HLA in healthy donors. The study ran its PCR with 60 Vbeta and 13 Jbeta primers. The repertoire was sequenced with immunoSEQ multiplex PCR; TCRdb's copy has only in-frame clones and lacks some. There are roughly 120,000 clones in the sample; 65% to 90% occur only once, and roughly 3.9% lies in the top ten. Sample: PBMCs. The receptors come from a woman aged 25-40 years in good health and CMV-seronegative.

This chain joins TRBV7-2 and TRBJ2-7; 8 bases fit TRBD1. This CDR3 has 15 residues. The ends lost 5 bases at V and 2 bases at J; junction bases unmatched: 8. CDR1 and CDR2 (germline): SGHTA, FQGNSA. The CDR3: CASSMDRARAYEQYF. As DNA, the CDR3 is TGTGCCAGCAGCATGGACAGGGCCCGAGCCTACGAGCAGTACTTC.

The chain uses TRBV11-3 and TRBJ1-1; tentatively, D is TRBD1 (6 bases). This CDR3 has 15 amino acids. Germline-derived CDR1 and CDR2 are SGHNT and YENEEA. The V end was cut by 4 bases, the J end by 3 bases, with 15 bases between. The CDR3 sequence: CASSSRGGADTEAFF. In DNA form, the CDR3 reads TGTGCCAGCAGCTCCCGTGGGGGGGCGGACACTGAAGCTTTCTTT.

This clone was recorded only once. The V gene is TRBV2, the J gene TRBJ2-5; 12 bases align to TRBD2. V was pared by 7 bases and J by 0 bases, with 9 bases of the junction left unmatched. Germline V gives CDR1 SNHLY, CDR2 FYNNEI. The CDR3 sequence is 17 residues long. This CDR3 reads CASITPGTSGYQETQYF. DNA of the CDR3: TGTGCCAGCATCACTCCCGGGACTAGCGGGTACCAAGAGACCCAGTACTTC.

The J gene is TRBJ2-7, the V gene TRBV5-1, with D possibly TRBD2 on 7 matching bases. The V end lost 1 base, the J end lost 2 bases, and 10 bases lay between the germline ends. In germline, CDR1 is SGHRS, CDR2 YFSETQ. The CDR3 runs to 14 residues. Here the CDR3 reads CASSLSGGPYEQYF. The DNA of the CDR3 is TGCGCCAGCAGCTTGTCCGGGGGGCCCTACGAGCAGTACTTC.

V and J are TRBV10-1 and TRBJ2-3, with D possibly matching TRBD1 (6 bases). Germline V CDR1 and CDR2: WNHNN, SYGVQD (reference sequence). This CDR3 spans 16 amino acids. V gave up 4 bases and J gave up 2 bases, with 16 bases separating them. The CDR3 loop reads CASSGGGGRPTDTQYF. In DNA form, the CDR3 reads TGCGCCAGCAGTGGCGGTGGGGGCAGGCCCACAGATACGCAGTATTTT.

CDR3 region: CASSPVPGDEQYF. In DNA, the CDR3 is TGTGCCAGCAGTCCGGTTCCCGGGGACGAGCAGTACTTC. V usage is TRBV25-1 and J usage is TRBJ2-7, with D perhaps matching TRBD2 (5 bases). CDR3 length: 13 residues. Germline CDR1 and CDR2: MGHDK and SYGVNS. V lost 5 bases to trimming and J lost 5 bases, with 13 bases between them.

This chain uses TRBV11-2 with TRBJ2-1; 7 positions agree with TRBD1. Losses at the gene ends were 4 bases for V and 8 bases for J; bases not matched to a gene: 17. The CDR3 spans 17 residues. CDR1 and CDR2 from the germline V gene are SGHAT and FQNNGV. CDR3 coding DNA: TGTGCCAGCAGCTCGGACAGGTATCGTATATCTCGGGATGAGCAGTTCTTC. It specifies CASSSDRYRISRDEQFF.

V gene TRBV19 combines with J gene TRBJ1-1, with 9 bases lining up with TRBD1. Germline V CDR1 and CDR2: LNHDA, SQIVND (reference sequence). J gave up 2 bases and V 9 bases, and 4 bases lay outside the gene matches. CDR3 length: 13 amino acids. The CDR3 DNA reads TGTGCCAGCGGGACAGGGCAAAACACTGAAGCTTTCTTT. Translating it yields CASGTGQNTEAFF.

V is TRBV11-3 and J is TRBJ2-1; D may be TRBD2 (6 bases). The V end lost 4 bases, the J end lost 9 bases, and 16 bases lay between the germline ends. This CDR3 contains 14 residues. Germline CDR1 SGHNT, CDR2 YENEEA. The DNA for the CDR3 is TGTGCCAGCAGCTCCGTTGGAGGGCCGGGTGAGCAGTTCTTC. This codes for CASSSVGGPGEQFF. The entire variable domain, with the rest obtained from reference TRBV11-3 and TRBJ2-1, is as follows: EAGVVQSPRYKIIEKKQPVAFWCNPISGHNTLYWYLQNLGQGPELLIRYENEEAVDDSQLPKDRFSAERLKGVDSTLKIQPAELGDSAVYLCASSSVGGPGEQFFGPGTRLTVL.

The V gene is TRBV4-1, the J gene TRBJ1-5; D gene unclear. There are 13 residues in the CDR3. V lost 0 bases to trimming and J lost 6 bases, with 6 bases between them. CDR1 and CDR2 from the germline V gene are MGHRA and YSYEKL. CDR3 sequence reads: CASSQEGGQPQHF. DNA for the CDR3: TGCGCCAGCAGCCAAGAGGGAGGTCAGCCCCAGCATTTT.

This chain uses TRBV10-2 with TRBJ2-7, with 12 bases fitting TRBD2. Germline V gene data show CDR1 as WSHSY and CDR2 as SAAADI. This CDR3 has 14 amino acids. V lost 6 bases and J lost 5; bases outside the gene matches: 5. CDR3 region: CASRGLAGSDEQYF. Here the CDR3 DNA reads TGCGCCAGCAGAGGACTAGCGGGGTCCGACGAGCAGTACTTC.

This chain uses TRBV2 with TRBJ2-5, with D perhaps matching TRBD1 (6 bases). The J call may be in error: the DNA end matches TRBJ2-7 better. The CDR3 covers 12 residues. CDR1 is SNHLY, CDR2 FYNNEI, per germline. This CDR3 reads CASSQGHYEQYF. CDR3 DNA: TGTGCCAGCAGTCAGGGACACTACGAGCAGTACTTC.

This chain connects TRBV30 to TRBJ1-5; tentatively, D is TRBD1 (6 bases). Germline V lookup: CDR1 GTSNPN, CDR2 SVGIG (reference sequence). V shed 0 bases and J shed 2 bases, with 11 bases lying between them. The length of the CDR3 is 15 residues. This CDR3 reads CAWSVRAGGNQPQHF. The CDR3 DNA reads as TGTGCCTGGAGTGTTAGGGCAGGGGGCAATCAGCCCCAGCATTTT.

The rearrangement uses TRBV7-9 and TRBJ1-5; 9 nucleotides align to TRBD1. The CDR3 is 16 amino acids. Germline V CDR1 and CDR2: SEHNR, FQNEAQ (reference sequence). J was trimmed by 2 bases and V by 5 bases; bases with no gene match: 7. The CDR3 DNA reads TGTGCCAGCAGCCGGACAGGGGTCCAGGGCAATCAGCCCCAGCATTTT. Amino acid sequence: CASSRTGVQGNQPQHF.

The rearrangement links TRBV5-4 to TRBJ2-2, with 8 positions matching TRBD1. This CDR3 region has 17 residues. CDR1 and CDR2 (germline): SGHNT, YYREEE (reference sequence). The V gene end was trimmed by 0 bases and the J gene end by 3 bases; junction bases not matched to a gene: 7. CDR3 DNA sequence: TGTGCCAGCAGCTTGGTAGGCCGGACAGGGTACACCGGGGAGCTGTTTTTT. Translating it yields CASSLVGRTGYTGELFF.